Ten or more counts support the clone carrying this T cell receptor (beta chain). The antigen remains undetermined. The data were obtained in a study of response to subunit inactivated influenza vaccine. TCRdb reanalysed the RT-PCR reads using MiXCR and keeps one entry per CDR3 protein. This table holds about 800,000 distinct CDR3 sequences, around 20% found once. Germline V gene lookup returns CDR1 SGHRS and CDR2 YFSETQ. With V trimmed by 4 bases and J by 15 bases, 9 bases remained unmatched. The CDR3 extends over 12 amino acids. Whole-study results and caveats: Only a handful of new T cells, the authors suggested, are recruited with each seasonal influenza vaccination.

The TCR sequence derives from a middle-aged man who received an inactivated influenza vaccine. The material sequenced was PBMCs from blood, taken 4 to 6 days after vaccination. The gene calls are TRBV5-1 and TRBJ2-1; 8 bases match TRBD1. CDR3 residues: CASSADGQGPFF. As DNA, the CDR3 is TGCGCCAGCAGCGCGGACGGACAGGGACCGTTCTTC.